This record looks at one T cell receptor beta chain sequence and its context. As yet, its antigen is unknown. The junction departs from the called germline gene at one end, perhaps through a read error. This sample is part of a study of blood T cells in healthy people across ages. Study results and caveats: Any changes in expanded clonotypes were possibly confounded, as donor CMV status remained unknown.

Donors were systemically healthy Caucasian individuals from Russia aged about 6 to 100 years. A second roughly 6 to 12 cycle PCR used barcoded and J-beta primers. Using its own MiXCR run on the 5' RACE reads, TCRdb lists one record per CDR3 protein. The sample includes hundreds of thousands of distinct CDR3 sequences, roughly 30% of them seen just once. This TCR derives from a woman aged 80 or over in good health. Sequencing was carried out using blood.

The CDR3 region is CASSFRGGNSPPHF. The CDR3 bases are TGTGCCAGCAGCTTTAGAGGGGGGAATTCACCCCCCCACTTT. The chain employs TRBV7-2 and TRBJ1-6, with D maybe TRBD1 (6 bases). Germline V gene sequence: CDR1 SGHTA, CDR2 FQGNSA. The length of the CDR3 is 14 residues.